This TCR beta chain originates from a study of graft-versus-host responses after intestinal transplantation. Study at large: Transplants were multivisceral, liver-intestinal, or isolated intestinal.

This clone was seen only a few times. Profiling relied on immunoSEQ multiplex PCR, and the TCRdb table lists in-frame clones only, not all of them. This sample has around 6,200 clones, with about 20% found just once. The trim removed 11 bases at V and 0 bases at J, leaving 12 bases unmatched. Germline lookup yields CDR1 SGHNT and CDR2 YENEEA. The CDR3 covers 16 residues. The TCR sequence derives from a human patient who was an organ donor for intestinal transplantation. V is TRBV11-3 and J is TRBJ2-7; 11 bases match TRBD2. This sample comprised alloreactive CD4+ T cells from a mixed lymphocyte reaction culture, obtained before transplantation. Subset defined: CFSE-low proliferating T cells sorted from approximately 6-day pre-transplant mixed lymphocyte reaction (GvH or HvG direction). In DNA, the CDR3 is TGTGCCGGCCTAGCGGGGGGCCCCCAGAGCTCCTACGAGCAGTACTTC. Its protein is CAGLAGGPQSSYEQYF.